This entry features one T cell receptor (beta chain) sequence. No antigen is known for it. Sequenced by immunoSEQ multiplex PCR; TCRdb stores in-frame clones only, minus some. Altogether around 700,000 clones are present, roughly 70% being singletons, with the ten largest covering 1.7%. The data derive from a study of shared clonotypes between healthy human individuals. The study's findings and limits: The authors sampled blood alone, and tissue repertoires likely differ.

CDR3 size: 15 residues. V shed 3 bases and J 2 bases; nucleotides not matched to a gene: 5. Germline lookup yields CDR1 WSHSY and CDR2 SAAADI. Only Caucasian adults living in Nashville, Tennessee made up the donor group. This clonotype was sampled from a woman in her twenties or thirties in good health. V usage is TRBV10-2 and J usage is TRBJ2-7; TRBD2 agrees at 9 bases. The material sequenced was memory CD4+ T cells sorted from blood. Noted subset: CD45RA-negative fraction. CDR3 nucleotide sequence: TGCGCCAGCAGTGACAGCGGGAGGTTGGCCTACGAGCAGTACTTC. This gives the protein CASSDSGRLAYEQYF.